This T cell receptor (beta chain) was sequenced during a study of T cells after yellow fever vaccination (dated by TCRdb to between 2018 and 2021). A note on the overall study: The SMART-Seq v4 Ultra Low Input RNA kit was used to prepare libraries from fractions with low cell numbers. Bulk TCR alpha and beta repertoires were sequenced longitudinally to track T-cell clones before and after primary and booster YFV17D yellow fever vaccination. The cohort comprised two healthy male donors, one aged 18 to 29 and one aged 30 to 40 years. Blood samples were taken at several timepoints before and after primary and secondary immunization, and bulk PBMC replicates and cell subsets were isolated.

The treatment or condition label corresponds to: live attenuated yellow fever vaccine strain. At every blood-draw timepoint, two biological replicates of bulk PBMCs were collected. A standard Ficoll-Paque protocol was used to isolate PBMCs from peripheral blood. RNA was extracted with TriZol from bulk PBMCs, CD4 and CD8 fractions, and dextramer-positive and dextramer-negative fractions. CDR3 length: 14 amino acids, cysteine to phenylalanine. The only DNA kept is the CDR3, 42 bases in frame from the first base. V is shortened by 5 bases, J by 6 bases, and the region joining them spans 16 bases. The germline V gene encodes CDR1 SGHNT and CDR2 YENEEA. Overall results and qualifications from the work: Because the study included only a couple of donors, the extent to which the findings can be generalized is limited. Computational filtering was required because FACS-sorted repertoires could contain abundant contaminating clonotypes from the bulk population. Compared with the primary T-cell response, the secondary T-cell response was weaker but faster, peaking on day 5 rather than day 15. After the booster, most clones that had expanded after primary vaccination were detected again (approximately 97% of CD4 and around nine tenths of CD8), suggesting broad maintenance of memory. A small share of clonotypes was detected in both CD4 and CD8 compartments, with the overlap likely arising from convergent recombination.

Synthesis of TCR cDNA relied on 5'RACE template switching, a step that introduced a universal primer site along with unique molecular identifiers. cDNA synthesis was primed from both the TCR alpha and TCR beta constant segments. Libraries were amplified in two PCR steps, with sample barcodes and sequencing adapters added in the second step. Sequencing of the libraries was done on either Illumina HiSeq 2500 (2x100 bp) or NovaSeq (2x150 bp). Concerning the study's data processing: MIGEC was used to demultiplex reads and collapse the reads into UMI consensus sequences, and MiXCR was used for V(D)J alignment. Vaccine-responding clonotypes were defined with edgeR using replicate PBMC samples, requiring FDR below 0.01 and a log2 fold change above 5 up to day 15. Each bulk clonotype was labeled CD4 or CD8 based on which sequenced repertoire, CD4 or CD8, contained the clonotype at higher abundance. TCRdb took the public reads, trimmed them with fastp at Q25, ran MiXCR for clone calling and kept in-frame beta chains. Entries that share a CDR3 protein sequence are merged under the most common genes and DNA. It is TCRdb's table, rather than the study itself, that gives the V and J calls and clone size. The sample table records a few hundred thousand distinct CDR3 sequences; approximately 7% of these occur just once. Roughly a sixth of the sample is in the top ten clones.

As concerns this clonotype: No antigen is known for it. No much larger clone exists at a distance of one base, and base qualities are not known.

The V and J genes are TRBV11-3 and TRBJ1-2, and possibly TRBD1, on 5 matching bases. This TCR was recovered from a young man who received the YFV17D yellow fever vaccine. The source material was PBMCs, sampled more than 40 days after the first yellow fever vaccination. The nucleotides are TGTGCCAGCAGCCAGGGACCGGGAGGGGATGGCTACACCTTC. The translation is CASSQGPGGDGYTF.